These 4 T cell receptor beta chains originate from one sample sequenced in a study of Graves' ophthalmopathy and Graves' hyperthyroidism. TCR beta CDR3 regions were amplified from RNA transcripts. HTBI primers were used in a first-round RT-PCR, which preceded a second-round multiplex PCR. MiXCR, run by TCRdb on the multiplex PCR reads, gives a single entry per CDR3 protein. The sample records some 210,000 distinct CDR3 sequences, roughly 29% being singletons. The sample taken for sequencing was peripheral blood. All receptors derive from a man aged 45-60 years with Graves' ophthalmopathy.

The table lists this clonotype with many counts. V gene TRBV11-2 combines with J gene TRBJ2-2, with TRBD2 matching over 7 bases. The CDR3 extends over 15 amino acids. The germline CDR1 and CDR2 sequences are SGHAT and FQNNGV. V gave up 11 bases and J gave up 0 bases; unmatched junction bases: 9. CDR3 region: CAARGTSANTGELFF. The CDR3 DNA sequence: TGTGCCGCTAGGGGCACTAGCGCGAACACCGGGGAGCTGTTTTTT.

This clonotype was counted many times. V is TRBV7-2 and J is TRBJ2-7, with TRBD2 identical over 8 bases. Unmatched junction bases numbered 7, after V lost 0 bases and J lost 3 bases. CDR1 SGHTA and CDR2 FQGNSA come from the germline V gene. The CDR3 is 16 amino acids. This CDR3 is CASSLAPTSGSYEQYF. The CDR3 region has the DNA TGTGCCAGCAGCTTAGCCCCCACAAGCGGGAGCTACGAGCAGTACTTC.

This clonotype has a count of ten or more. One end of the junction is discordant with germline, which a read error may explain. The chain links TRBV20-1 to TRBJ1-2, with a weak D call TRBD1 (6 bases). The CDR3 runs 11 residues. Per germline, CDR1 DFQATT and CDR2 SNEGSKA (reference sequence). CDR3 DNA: TGCAGTGCTAGAGGGTCAGGGGACACAATCTTC. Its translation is CSARGSGDTIF.

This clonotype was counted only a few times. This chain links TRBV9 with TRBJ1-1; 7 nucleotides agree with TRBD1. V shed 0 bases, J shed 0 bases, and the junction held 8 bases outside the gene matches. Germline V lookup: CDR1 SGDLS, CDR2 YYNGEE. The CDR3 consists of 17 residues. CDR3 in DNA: TGTGCCAGCAGCGTAGGCGCAGGAGGGGGCATGAACACTGAAGCTTTCTTT. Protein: CASSVGAGGGMNTEAFF.